The present T cell receptor beta chain was sequenced within a study of T cells in Graves' hyperthyroidism and ophthalmopathy. Study information: At the time of initial diagnosis and before any treatment, peripheral blood was collected. General observations from the study: Stable hyperthyroidism was told apart from ophthalmopathy by a model built on 13 V-J features. Most thyroid clonotypes that were expanded above 0.001 also turned up in blood.

This clonotype was found a few times. Its target is unknown. The study included ophthalmopathy patients with Clinical Activity Score at least 3, NOSPECS grade at least 4 and duration under 3 months. Researchers took RNA transcripts and amplified the TCR beta CDR3 regions from them. A set of HTBI primers served as the primers for a first-round RT-PCR of the TCR CDR3. Via MiXCR, TCRdb re-called the multiplex PCR reads, giving one row per CDR3 protein. The sample lists 500,000 to 750,000 distinct CDR3 sequences, 13% to 15% seen once, with approximately 6.4% in the top ten. The germline V gene has CDR1 GTSNPN and CDR2 SVGIG (reference sequence). The V gene end was trimmed by 8 bases and the J gene end by 0 bases; junction bases not matched to a gene: 7. CDR3 length equals 14 residues.

The chain recombines TRBV30 with TRBJ2-3; 8 nucleotides align to TRBD1. This TCR was sampled from a woman between 18 and 29 years old with Graves' ophthalmopathy. Sequencing was done on a sample of blood. The DNA of the CDR3 is TGTGCCGGAACCTACAGGGGGAGCACAGATACGCAGTATTTT. Translation: CAGTYRGSTDTQYF.